This T cell receptor (beta chain) was identified during a study of molecular identifiers for immune sequencing clone quantification. Background on the study: In replicates, the authors split RNA from roughly 20,000 or 100,000 naive CD8 cells five ways and sequenced four.

The germline gives CDR1 PRHDT, CDR2 FYEKMQ (reference sequence). The CDR3 runs 12 residues. Trimming cost V 5 bases and J 4 bases, with 5 bases left between them. TCRdb re-called the PCR reads with MiXCR, one entry per CDR3 protein. The data show a few hundred thousand distinct CDR3 sequences, under 25% seen once. This clonotype was observed many times. The genes are TRBV13 and TRBJ1-4, with unresolved D. The material sequenced was naive CD8+ T cells from blood, with Jurkat cell RNA spiked in. Subset indicated: FACS-sorted CD8+CD4-CCR7+CD45RA+ naive T cells. The receptor's source is a human donor in good health. Some libraries in this study had Jurkat cell RNA spiked in. CDR3 nucleotide sequence: TGTGCCAGCAGCAACGGTAATGAAAAACTGTTTTTT. Translation: CASSNGNEKLFF.